The rows below give T cell receptor beta chains drawn from one sample of a study of technical replicates of blood from a handful of donors. Method: immunoSEQ multiplex PCR; TCRdb's copy keeps in-frame clones and lacks some. Of around 83,000 clones listed, about 93% were seen once; the top ten hold around 0.37%. Specimen: T cells isolated from PBMCs. The receptors originated from a human donor in good health. The CDR3 runs from the conserved cysteine through the conserved F or W. The order of the fields is V gene, J gene, clone size, D gene, CDR3 protein, CDR3 DNA. The D gene is left open where the match is weak. For some rows the clone size is stated as once, few or many, or as a class when expanded; others skip it.

>TRBV4-1|TRBJ1-5|.|TRBD1
CASSQGSGRDGQGGNQPQHF
TGCGCCAGCAGCCAAGGAAGCGGTAGGGACGGACAGGGAGGAAATCAGCCCCAGCATTTT
>TRBV27|TRBJ1-1|once|.
CASSFGEGIITEAFF
TGTGCCAGCAGTTTCGGGGAGGGTATTATTACTGAAGCTTTCTTT
>TRBV18|TRBJ1-3|.|.
CASSPGGTGNTIYF
TGTGCCAGCTCACCGGGGGGAACTGGAAACACCATATATTTT
>TRBV29-1|TRBJ1-1|.|.
CSAIFGEAFF
TGCAGCGCCATTTTCGGGGAAGCTTTCTTT
>TRBV9|TRBJ1-5|.|.
CASSVFRGCKPQHF
TGTGCCAGCAGCGTATTCAGGGGATGCAAGCCCCAGCATTTT
>TRBV19|TRBJ2-5|once|TRBD2
CASRLAGGPGTQYF
TGTGCCAGTAGGCTAGCGGGAGGGCCGGGGACCCAGTACTTC
>TRBV28|TRBJ2-5|.|.
CASSRETQYF
TGTGCCAGCTCCCGGGAGACCCAGTACTTC
>TRBV4-1|TRBJ1-1|.|.
CASSQVQSMNTEAFF
TGCGCCAGCAGCCAAGTTCAGTCCATGAACACTGAAGCTTTCTTT
>TRBV2|TRBJ1-1|.|.
CASSVVGNTEAFF
TGTGCCAGCAGTGTTGTGGGCAACACTGAAGCTTTCTTT
>TRBV7-6|TRBJ2-7|.|TRBD2
CASSLTGGLGYEQYF
TGTGCCAGCAGCTTAACGGGAGGGCTGGGCTACGAGCAGTACTTC
>TRBV7-9|TRBJ1-5|once|.
CASSLGHNQPQHF
TGTGCCAGCAGCTTAGGGCATAATCAGCCCCAGCATTTT
>TRBV5-4|TRBJ2-3|.|.
CASSQGLGDTQYF
TGTGCCAGCAGCCAGGGACTGGGAGATACGCAGTATTTT
>TRBV6-1|TRBJ2-1|.|.
CASSEAGLAFYEQFF
TGTGCCAGCAGTGAAGCTGGGCTAGCGTTTTATGAGCAGTTCTTC
>TRBV28|TRBJ2-7|.|TRBD2
CASSTSGLSYEQYF
TGTGCCAGCAGCACTAGCGGGCTGTCCTACGAGCAGTACTTC
>TRBV6-5|TRBJ2-1|.|.
CASSYSSVYNEQFF
TGTGCCAGCAGTTACTCGTCCGTTTACAATGAGCAGTTCTTC
>TRBV19|TRBJ1-2|.|.
CASSIEAYGYTF
TGTGCCAGTAGTATAGAAGCCTATGGCTACACCTTC
>TRBV9|TRBJ1-1|.|TRBD1
CASSGDREKVNTEAFF
TGTGCCAGCAGTGGGGACAGGGAGAAAGTGAACACTGAAGCTTTCTTT
>TRBV5-1|TRBJ1-1|.|TRBD1
CASSLEDRGKSEAFF
TGCGCCAGCAGCCTAGAGGACAGGGGGAAAAGTGAAGCTTTCTTT
>TRBV2|TRBJ1-5|once|.
CASSTGMDQPQHF
TGTGCCAGCAGTACAGGGATGGATCAGCCCCAGCATTTT
>TRBV19|TRBJ1-2|.|.
CASGRGEDYGYTF
TGTGCCAGTGGGCGGGGCGAAGACTATGGCTACACCTTC
>TRBV19|TRBJ1-1|.|.
CASSIETGNTEAFF
TGTGCCAGTAGTATAGAAACAGGAAACACTGAAGCTTTCTTT
>TRBV7-3|TRBJ2-2|once|TRBD2
CASSSSGRAGNTGELFF
TGTGCCAGCAGCTCTAGCGGGAGGGCCGGGAACACCGGGGAGCTGTTTTTT
>TRBV15|TRBJ1-1|.|.
CATSRRGTEAFF
TGTGCCACCAGCAGGAGGGGGACTGAAGCTTTCTTT
>TRBV25-1|TRBJ1-1|once|.
CASGDRPNTEAFF
TGTGCCAGCGGTGACAGGCCCAACACTGAAGCTTTCTTT
>TRBV19|TRBJ2-2|few|TRBD2
CASRTSVNTGELFF
TGTGCCTCCCGGACTAGCGTTAACACCGGGGAGCTGTTTTTT